These 25 T cell receptor beta chains came from one sample sequenced in a study of blood T cell repertoires in COVID-19. Sequenced by immunoSEQ multiplex PCR; TCRdb stores in-frame clones only, minus some. The data contain around 270,000 clones, 86% of them singletons. The sequencing sample was made of peripheral blood. The receptors stem from a man under 40 with active or convalescent COVID-19.

V gene TRBV10-3 combines with J gene TRBJ1-1; unclear D gene. CDR3 length equals 14 residues. The germline V gene has CDR1 ENHRY and CDR2 SYGVKD. Trimming shortened V by 6 bases and J by 2 bases, and 13 bases separated the two germline ends. The CDR3 sequence is CAIRREGGNTEAFF. As DNA, the CDR3 is TGTGCCATCAGACGGGAGGGAGGCAACACTGAAGCTTTCTTT.

V and J are TRBV6-5 and TRBJ1-2; 8 bases map to TRBD1. Germline lookup yields CDR1 MNHEY and CDR2 SVGAGI. The V segment lost 6 bases and the J segment 4 bases; nucleotides outside the gene matches: 10. The CDR3 is made up of 15 amino acids. The CDR3 bases are TGTGCCAGCAGACCGGGACAGGCTTCTGGCTATGGCTACACCTTC. Amino acid sequence: CASRPGQASGYGYTF.

The V gene is TRBV4-1, the J gene TRBJ2-7, with TRBD1 as a possible D gene (5 bases). The CDR3 loop spans 12 amino acids. CDR1 and CDR2 (germline): MGHRA, YSYEKL. The germline V and J ends were trimmed by 4 bases and 2 bases, with 6 bases remaining between them. The chain's CDR3 is CASSPDTYEQYF. The CDR3 nucleotides are TGCGCCAGCAGCCCGGACACCTACGAGCAGTACTTC.

The rearrangement links TRBV18 to TRBJ2-1, with D hard to call. There are 16 residues in the CDR3. Per germline, CDR1 KGHSH and CDR2 LQKENI. V gave up 3 bases and J gave up 4 bases, with 16 bases separating them. Here the CDR3 DNA reads TGTGCCAGCTCACCGCTCGACAAGCAACCGTACAATGAGCAGTTCTTC. It specifies CASSPLDKQPYNEQFF.

This chain connects TRBV3-1 (or the pseudogene TRBV3-2) to TRBJ2-1; 11 bases map to TRBD2. Per the germline V gene, CDR1 is LGHDT and CDR2 is YNNKEL (reference sequence). V gave up 1 base and J gave up 9 bases; unmatched junction bases: 8. The CDR3 length is 16 residues. The CDR3, as DNA: TGTGCCAGCAGCCAAGGGCTTAGCGGGGGGGCCCCTGAGCAGTTCTTC. As protein: CASSQGLSGGAPEQFF.

This rearrangement joins TRBV24-1 to TRBJ2-5; D perhaps matches TRBD1 (6 bases). V was trimmed by 3 bases and J by 5 bases, leaving 9 bases between them. Germline V lookup: CDR1 KGHDR, CDR2 SFDVKD. The CDR3 loop spans 13 amino acids. CDR3 amino acids: CATSDPRGETQYF. The CDR3 nucleotides are TGTGCCACCAGTGATCCTAGGGGGGAGACCCAGTACTTC.

The chain combines TRBV11-3 with TRBJ2-3, with TRBD1 as a possible D gene (6 bases). This CDR3 region has 13 residues. Germline V lookup: CDR1 SGHNT, CDR2 YENEEA. Trimming stripped 5 bases from V and 6 bases from J, with 12 bases between. The CDR3 nucleotides are TGTGCCAGCAGCCGCCTCCAGGGGGATACGCAGTATTTT. Protein: CASSRLQGDTQYF.

V gene TRBV5-1 combines with J gene TRBJ2-5, with TRBD1 as a possible D gene (7 bases). Trimming pared 2 bases from V and 4 bases from J, leaving 18 bases between. CDR1 and CDR2 (germline): SGHRS, YFSETQ. This CDR3 comprises 16 residues. CDR3: CASSFLGGGRGETQYF. CDR3 sequence (DNA): TGCGCCAGCAGCTTTTTAGGAGGGGGCCGGGGAGAGACCCAGTACTTC.

This clone was recorded a few times. This chain joins TRBV11-2 and TRBJ1-1, with D unresolved. CDR1 is SGHAT and CDR2 is FQNNGV in the germline V gene. With 2 bases removed from V and 7 bases from J, the gap between germline ends came to 8 bases. This CDR3 region has 12 residues. CDR3 in amino acids: CASSLKTNEAFF. The DNA of the CDR3 is TGTGCCAGCAGCTTAAAGACTAATGAAGCTTTCTTT.

The J gene is TRBJ1-1, the V gene TRBV7-9; D is unclear. The germline V gene encodes CDR1 SEHNR and CDR2 FQNEAQ (reference sequence). The ends were cut back, 3 bases at V and 6 bases at J, with 17 bases in the middle. The CDR3 has 15 amino acids. The CDR3 sequence is CASSLIQRRPPEAFF. The CDR3 DNA is TGTGCCAGCAGCTTGATCCAGAGGAGACCTCCTGAAGCTTTCTTT.

J is TRBJ2-2 and V is TRBV4-1; 10 nucleotides align to TRBD2. This CDR3 is 15 amino acids long. Germline CDR1 and CDR2: MGHRA and YSYEKL. Losses at the gene ends were 4 bases for V and 3 bases for J; bases not matched to a gene: 2. The CDR3 spells CASSPGLAYTGELFF. Here the CDR3 DNA reads TGCGCCAGCAGCCCGGGACTAGCGTACACCGGGGAGCTGTTTTTT.

The V gene is TRBV11-2, the J gene TRBJ2-7, with D unresolved. This CDR3 spans 15 amino acids. The ends were cut back, 9 bases at V and 0 bases at J, with 18 bases in the middle. CDR1 is SGHAT and CDR2 is FQNNGV in the germline V gene. The CDR3 spells CASTALVTLSYEQYF. The CDR3 DNA is TGTGCCAGTACAGCTTTGGTTACCCTCTCCTACGAGCAGTACTTC. The full variable domain, in which reference TRBV11-2 and TRBJ2-7 provide the parts outside the CDR3, is EAGVAQSPRYKIIEKRQSVAFWCNPISGHATLYWYQQILGQGPKLLIQFQNNGVVDDSQLPKDRFSAERLKGVDSTLKIQPAKLEDSAVYLCASTALVTLSYEQYFGPGTRLTVT.

This chain links TRBV7-8 with TRBJ2-3; D may be TRBD1 (5 bases). V shed 3 bases and J shed 6 bases, with 13 bases lying between them. CDR1 is SGHVS, CDR2 FQNEAQ, per germline. The CDR3 covers 14 residues. This chain's CDR3 is CASSLVGKGDTQYF. The CDR3 DNA is TGTGCCAGCAGCTTGGTAGGGAAGGGGGATACGCAGTATTTT.

The chain links TRBV30 to TRBJ2-1; weak D call: TRBD2 (6 bases). This CDR3 region has 14 residues. Germline lookup yields CDR1 GTSNPN and CDR2 SVGIG (reference sequence). V gave up 4 bases and J gave up 2 bases, with 12 bases separating them. In nucleotides, the CDR3 is TGTGCCTGGATTGGCGGGATTACCTACAATGAGCAGTTCTTC. Translation: CAWIGGITYNEQFF.

The chain is built from TRBV3-1 (or the pseudogene TRBV3-2) and TRBJ1-4, with no clear D. The germline V gene has CDR1 LGHDT and CDR2 YNNKEL (reference sequence). Trimming pared 3 bases from V and 8 bases from J, leaving 16 bases between. This CDR3 region has 15 residues. CDR3 in amino acids: CASSQRTGFGEKLFF. CDR3 bases: TGTGCCAGCAGCCAGAGAACCGGGTTTGGAGAAAAACTGTTTTTT.

V is TRBV28 and J is TRBJ1-1; no clear D gene. CDR3 length: 14 residues. Germline CDR1 reads MDHEN; CDR2 reads SYDVKM. Between the trimmed V and J ends, which lost 6 bases and 3 bases, there was a span of 14 bases. CDR3: CASSPRREDTEAFF. DNA for the CDR3: TGTGCCAGCAGCCCCCGTAGAGAGGACACTGAAGCTTTCTTT.

This rearrangement joins TRBV4-3 to TRBJ2-4; 8 bases agree with TRBD2. With V trimmed by 0 bases and J by 3 bases, 13 bases remained unmatched. Germline CDR1 LGHNA, CDR2 YSLEER. The CDR3 is 19 amino acids. This chain's CDR3 is CASSQDWVGLAGGKNIQYF. Here the CDR3 DNA reads TGCGCCAGCAGCCAAGACTGGGTGGGGTTGGCGGGAGGCAAAAACATTCAGTACTTC.

The chain employs TRBV18 and TRBJ1-2; no clear D gene. Germline loops: CDR1 KGHSH, CDR2 LQKENI. Trimming pared 2 bases from V and 0 bases from J, leaving 4 bases between. The CDR3 sequence is 13 residues long. The CDR3 region is CASSPGSNYGYTF. The CDR3 bases are TGTGCCAGCTCACCAGGCTCTAACTATGGCTACACCTTC.

J is TRBJ1-6 and V is TRBV7-9; TRBD1 matches 9 bases. The CDR3 length is 16 residues. V shed 5 bases, J shed 8 bases, and the junction held 10 bases outside the gene matches. Per the germline V gene, CDR1 is SEHNR and CDR2 is FQNEAQ (reference sequence). CDR3 DNA sequence: TGTGCCAGCAGCCCGCTCGGACAGGGGATTGATTCACCCCTCCACTTT. The encoded protein is CASSPLGQGIDSPLHF.

The V call is TRBV5-4, the J call TRBJ1-3; D remains unclear. The CDR3 consists of 13 residues. Trimming took off 3 bases at V and 2 bases at J, with 6 bases between the two ends. The germline V gene has CDR1 SGHNT and CDR2 YYREEE (reference sequence). The CDR3 loop reads CASSSRAGNTIYF. The CDR3 coding sequence is TGTGCCAGCAGCTCCCGAGCTGGAAACACCATATATTTT.

Only a few counts were recorded for this clone. The genes are TRBV2 and TRBJ2-7; D might be TRBD2 (6 bases). Trimming took 2 bases from V and 0 from J, leaving 8 bases between them. The germline V gene has CDR1 SNHLY and CDR2 FYNNEI. This CDR3 contains 14 residues. The CDR3 DNA reads TGTGCCAGCAGTGAACTAGCGTTCTCCTACGAGCAGTACTTC. This sequence encodes CASSELAFSYEQYF.

The V gene is TRBV2, the J gene TRBJ1-1, with D possibly being TRBD1 (6 bases). Germline V CDR1 and CDR2: SNHLY, FYNNEI. The CDR3 totals 14 residues. Trimming shortened V by 1 base and J by 6 bases, and 12 bases separated the two germline ends. CDR3 protein: CASSEETGSPEAFF. CDR3 bases: TGTGCCAGCAGTGAAGAAACAGGGTCGCCTGAAGCTTTCTTT.

The chain has TRBV7-9 and TRBJ2-7; possible D gene TRBD2, 7 bases. The CDR3 runs 15 residues. Trimming left V 5 bases short and J 5 bases short, with 19 bases between. Germline V CDR1 and CDR2: SEHNR, FQNEAQ (reference sequence). The CDR3: CASSVEGGVDDEQYF. DNA for the CDR3: TGTGCCAGCAGCGTAGAAGGGGGGGTGGACGACGAGCAGTACTTC.

The chain is built from TRBV9 and TRBJ1-1; the D gene is possibly TRBD1 (5 bases). The V end lost 5 bases, the J end lost 2 bases, and 13 bases lay between the germline ends. Germline loops: CDR1 SGDLS, CDR2 YYNGEE. This CDR3 is built from 14 residues. The CDR3 DNA is TGTGCCAGCAGGGGAGGGGTGGGAAACACTGAAGCTTTCTTT. Protein product: CASRGGVGNTEAFF.

V gene TRBV5-1 combines with J gene TRBJ2-1, with D perhaps matching TRBD1 (6 bases). V gave up 4 bases and J gave up 1 base, with 15 bases separating them. Per germline, CDR1 SGHRS and CDR2 YFSETQ. The CDR3 is made up of 16 amino acids. CDR3 sequence reads: CASSPQGLASYNEQFF. CDR3 DNA: TGCGCCAGCAGCCCGCAGGGGTTGGCGTCCTACAATGAGCAGTTCTTC.